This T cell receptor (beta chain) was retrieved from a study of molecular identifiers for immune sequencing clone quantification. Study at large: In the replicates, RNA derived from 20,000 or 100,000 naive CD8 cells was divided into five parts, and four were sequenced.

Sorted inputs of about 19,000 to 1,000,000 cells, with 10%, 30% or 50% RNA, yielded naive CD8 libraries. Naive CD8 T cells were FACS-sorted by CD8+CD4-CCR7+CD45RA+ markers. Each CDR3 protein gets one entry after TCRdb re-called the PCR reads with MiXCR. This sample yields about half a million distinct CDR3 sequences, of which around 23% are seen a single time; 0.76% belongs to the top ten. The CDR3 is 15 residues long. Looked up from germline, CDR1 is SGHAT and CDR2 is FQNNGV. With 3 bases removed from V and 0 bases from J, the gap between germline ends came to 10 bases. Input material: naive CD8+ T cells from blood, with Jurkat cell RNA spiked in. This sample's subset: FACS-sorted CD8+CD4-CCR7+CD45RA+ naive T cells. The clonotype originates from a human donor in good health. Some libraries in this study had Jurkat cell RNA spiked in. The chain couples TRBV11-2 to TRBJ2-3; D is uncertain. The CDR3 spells CASSFAGSSTDTQYF. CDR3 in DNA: TGTGCCAGCAGCTTCGCAGGTTCAAGCACAGATACGCAGTATTTT.